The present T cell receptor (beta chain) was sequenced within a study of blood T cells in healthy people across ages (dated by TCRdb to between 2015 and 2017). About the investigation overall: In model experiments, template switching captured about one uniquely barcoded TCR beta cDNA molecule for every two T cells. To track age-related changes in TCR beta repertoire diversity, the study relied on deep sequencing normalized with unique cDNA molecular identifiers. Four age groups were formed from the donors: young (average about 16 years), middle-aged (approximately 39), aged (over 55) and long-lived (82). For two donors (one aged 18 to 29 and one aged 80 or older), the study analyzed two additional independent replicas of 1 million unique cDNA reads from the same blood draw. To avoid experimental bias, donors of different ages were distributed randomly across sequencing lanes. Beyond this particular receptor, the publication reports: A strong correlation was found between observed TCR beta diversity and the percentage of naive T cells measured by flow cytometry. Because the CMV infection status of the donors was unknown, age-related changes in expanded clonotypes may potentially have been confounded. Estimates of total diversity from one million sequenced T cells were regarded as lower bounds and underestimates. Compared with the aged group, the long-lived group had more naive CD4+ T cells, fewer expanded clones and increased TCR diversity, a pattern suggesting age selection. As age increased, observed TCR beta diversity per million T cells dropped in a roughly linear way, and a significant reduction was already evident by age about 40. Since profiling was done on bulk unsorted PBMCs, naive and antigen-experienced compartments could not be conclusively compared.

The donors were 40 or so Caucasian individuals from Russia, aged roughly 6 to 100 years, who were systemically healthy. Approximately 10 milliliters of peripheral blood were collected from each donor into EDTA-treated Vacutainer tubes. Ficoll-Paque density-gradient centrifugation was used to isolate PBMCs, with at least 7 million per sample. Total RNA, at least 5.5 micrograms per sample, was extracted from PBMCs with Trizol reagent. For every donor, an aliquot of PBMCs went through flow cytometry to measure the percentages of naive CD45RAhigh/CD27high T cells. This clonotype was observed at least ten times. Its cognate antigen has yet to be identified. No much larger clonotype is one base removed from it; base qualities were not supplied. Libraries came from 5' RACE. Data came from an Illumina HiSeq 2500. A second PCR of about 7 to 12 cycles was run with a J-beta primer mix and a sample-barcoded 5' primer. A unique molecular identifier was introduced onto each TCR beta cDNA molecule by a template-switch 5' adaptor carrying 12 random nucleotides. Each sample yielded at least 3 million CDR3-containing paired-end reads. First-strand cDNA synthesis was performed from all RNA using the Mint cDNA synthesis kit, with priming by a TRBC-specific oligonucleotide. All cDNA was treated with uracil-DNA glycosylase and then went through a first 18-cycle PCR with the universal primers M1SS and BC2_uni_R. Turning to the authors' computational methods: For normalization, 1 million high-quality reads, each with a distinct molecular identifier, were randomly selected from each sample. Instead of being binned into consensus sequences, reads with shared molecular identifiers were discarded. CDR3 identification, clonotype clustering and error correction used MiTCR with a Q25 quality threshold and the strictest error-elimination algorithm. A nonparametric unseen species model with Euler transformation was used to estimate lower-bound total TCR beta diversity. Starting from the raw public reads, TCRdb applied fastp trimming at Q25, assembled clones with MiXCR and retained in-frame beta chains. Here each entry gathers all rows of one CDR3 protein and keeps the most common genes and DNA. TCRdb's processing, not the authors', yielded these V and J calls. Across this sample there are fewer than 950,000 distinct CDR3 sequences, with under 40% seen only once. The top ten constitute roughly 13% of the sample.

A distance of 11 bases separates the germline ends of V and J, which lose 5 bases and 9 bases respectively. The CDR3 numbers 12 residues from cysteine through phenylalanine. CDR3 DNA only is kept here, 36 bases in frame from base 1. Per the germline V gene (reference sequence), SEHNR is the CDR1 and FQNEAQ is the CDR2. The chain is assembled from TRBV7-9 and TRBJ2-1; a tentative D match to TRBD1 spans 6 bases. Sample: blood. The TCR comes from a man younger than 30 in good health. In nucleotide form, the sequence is TGTGCCAGCAGCCCAGGGGCCATTGAGCAGTTCTTC. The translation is CASSPGAIEQFF.